This T cell receptor (beta chain) stems from a study of blood T cell repertoires in COVID-19. As for the study in general: Specimens from acute and convalescent COVID-19 originated in the United States, Italy and Spain. The analysed material was cDNA or gDNA that came from T cells, B-cell-depleted T cells, or PBMCs.

The sample holds a few counts of this clone. In the original workflow: Scientists estimated how many nucleated cells there were by amplifying reference gene primers. Assay used: immunoSEQ multiplex PCR; TCRdb lists only in-frame clones, some missing. V, J and clone size are taken as reported in that table, and D and trimming were inferred from the DNA itself. The top ten clones hold roughly 0.84% of a sample with 400,000 to 450,000 clones, over 85% of them seen once. The germline gives CDR1 SGHRS, CDR2 YFSETQ. The CDR3 consists of 14 residues. V shed 4 bases and J shed 1 base, with 12 bases lying between them. Patients in Seattle were enrolled during active infection, then followed longitudinally.

This chain uses TRBV5-1 with TRBJ2-7; D possibly corresponds to TRBD2 (6 bases). This sequence originates from a man between 18 and 29 years old with COVID-19, enrolled during active disease. The source material was peripheral blood. This chain's CDR3 is CASSDGGISYEQYF. The DNA of the CDR3 is TGCGCCAGCAGCGACGGAGGGATTTCCTACGAGCAGTACTTC.